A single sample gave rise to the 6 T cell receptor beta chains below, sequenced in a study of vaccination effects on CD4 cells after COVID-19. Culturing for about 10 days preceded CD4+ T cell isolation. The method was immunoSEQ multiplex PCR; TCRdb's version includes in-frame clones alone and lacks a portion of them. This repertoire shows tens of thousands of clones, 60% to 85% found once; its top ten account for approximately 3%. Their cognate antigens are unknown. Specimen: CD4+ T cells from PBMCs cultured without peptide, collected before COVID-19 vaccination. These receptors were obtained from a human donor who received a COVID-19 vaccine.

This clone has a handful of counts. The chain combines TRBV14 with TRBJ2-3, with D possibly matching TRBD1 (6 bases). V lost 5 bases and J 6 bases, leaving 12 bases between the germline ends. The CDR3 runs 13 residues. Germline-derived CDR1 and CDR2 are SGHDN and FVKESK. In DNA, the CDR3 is TGTGCCAGCAGCTTCCCAGGGGCTGATACGCAGTATTTT. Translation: CASSFPGADTQYF.

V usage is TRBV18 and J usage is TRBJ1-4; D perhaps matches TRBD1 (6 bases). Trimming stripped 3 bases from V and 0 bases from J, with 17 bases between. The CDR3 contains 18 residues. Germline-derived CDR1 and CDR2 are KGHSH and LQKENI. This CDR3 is CASSPDPGQTATNEKLFF. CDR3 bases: TGTGCCAGCTCACCGGATCCGGGACAAACTGCAACTAATGAAAAACTGTTTTTT.

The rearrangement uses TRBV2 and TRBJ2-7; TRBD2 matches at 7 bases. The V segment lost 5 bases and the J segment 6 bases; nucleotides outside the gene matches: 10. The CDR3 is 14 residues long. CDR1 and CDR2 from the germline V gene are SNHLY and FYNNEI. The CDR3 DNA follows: TGTGCCAGCAGTTGGGGCGGCAGGGAGGGCGAGCAGTACGTC. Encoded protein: CASSWGGREGEQYV.

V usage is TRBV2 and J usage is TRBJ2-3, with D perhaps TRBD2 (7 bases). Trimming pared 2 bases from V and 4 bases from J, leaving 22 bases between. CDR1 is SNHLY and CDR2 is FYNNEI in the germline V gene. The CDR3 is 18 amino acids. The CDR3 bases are TGTGCCAGCAGTGAATCTTTCGGGGGGCAGAGGGAGTCAGATACGCAGTATTTT. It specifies CASSESFGGQRESDTQYF.

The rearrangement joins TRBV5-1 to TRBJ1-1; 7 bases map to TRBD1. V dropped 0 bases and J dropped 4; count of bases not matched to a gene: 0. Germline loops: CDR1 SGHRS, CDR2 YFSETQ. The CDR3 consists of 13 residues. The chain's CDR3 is CASSLDRGTEAFF. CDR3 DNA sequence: TGCGCCAGCAGCTTGGACAGGGGCACTGAAGCTTTCTTT.

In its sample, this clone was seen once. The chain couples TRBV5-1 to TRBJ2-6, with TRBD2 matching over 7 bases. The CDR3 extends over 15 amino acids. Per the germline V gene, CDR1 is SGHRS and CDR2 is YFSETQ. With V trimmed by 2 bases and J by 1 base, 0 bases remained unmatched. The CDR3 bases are TGCGCCAGCAGCTTCGGGGGGTCTGGGGCCAACGTCCTGACTTTC. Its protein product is CASSFGGSGANVLTF.